A single sample is the source of the 3 T cell receptor beta chains below, sequenced in a study of T cells in localized non-small cell lung cancer. Some clones are missing from TCRdb's copy, which holds only in-frame ones; the method was immunoSEQ multiplex PCR. Among almost 20,000 clones listed, 89% were seen once. Source: peripheral blood, taken before any cancer treatment. All receptors derive from a man aged 35 to 69 with stage I lung adenocarcinoma.

The V and J genes are TRBV28 and TRBJ1-1; TRBD1 matches at 8 bases. The CDR3 loop spans 13 amino acids. Germline V gene data show CDR1 as MDHEN and CDR2 as SYDVKM. V lost 2 bases and J lost 12; bases outside the gene matches: 8. CDR3 protein: CASSLRQGYQTFF. The CDR3 region has the DNA TGTGCCAGCAGTTTAAGACAGGGGTACCAAACTTTCTTT.

This rearrangement joins TRBV4-1 to TRBJ1-1; weak D call: TRBD1 (6 bases). CDR3 length: 16 amino acids. Germline V CDR1 and CDR2: MGHRA, YSYEKL. Trimming left V 3 bases short and J 1 base short, with 15 bases between. CDR3 amino acids: CASSQGSGAGNTEAFF. Here the CDR3 DNA reads TGCGCCAGCAGCCAGGGGTCGGGGGCAGGGAACACTGAAGCTTTCTTT.

The gene calls are TRBV29-1 and TRBJ2-7, with 10 bases aligning to TRBD1. Germline CDR1 is SQVTM and CDR2 is ANQGSEA. This CDR3 contains 18 residues. The ends lost 6 bases at V and 0 bases at J; junction bases unmatched: 17. CDR3 in DNA: TGCAGCGTGGCCCCGCGACAGGGGGCCCGACTAACCTCCTACGAGCAGTACTTC. Encoded protein: CSVAPRQGARLTSYEQYF.